The clone carrying this T cell receptor (beta chain) came up many times. Its antigen is currently unknown. Amplification targeted TCR beta CDR3 regions from RNA transcripts. Using the HTBI primer set, a first-round RT-PCR was run on the TCR CDR3. One entry per CDR3 protein, called by TCRdb with MiXCR from the multiplex PCR reads. Of more than 500,000 distinct CDR3 sequences listed, 15% to 20% are singletons. The source of the sample is a study of T cells in Graves' hyperthyroidism and ophthalmopathy. Study background: Peripheral blood collection took place at initial diagnosis, before any treatment. Findings and limits, study-wide: Ophthalmopathy and stable hyperthyroidism were told apart by a 13 V-J model.

Exclusion followed for patients with uncontrolled infection, other autoimmune disease, pregnancy or lactation. Diagnoses were established using clinical symptoms, serum thyroxine and TRAb, thyroid ultrasound and orbital computed tomography. CDR1 and CDR2 from the germline V gene are MDHEN and SYDVKM. Losses at the gene ends were 7 bases for V and 4 bases for J; bases not matched to a gene: 5. This CDR3 comprises 13 residues. This TCR came from a woman younger than 45 with Graves' ophthalmopathy. The chain combines TRBV28 with TRBJ1-1; 8 nucleotides agree with TRBD1. The sample consisted of blood. CDR3 amino acids: CASILTGGTEAFF. CDR3 DNA sequence: TGTGCCAGCATCCTTACAGGGGGCACTGAAGCTTTCTTT.